This TCR beta chain was profiled in a study of Graves' ophthalmopathy and Graves' hyperthyroidism. The study's findings and limits: Distinction of ophthalmopathy from stable hyperthyroidism by a 13-signature model reached approximately 90% sensitivity and 75% to 83% specificity. The majority of expanded thyroid clonotypes above 0.001 frequency also occurred in blood.

TCR beta CDR3 amplification used RNA transcripts. The authors performed first-round RT-PCR with HTBI primers and then a second-round multiplex PCR. Each CDR3 protein is one row after TCRdb ran MiXCR on the multiplex PCR reads. There are 170,000 or so distinct CDR3 sequences in the sample; roughly 37% occur only once, and roughly 6% lies in the top ten. From germline, CDR1 is GTSNPN and CDR2 SVGIG (reference sequence). Deletions cut 1 base from V and 4 bases from J, with 10 bases between. The CDR3 consists of 13 residues. In regard to this clonotype: What it binds is unknown.

Enrollment excluded any patients with other autoimmune diseases, uncontrolled infections, pregnancy or lactation. The origin of this receptor is a middle-aged woman with Graves' ophthalmopathy. This sequence joins TRBV30 and TRBJ1-2; D not resolved. Source material: peripheral blood. This CDR3 reads CAWSGDGSYGYTF. The CDR3 DNA reads as TGTGCCTGGAGTGGAGATGGATCCTATGGCTACACCTTC.